These 25 T cell receptor beta chains share one sample of origin, sequenced in a study of cytotoxic CD8 clonotypes in ibrutinib-treated CLL listed by TCRdb under 2021. Library preparation was by the immunoSEQ multiplex PCR assay. What TCRdb holds here is the immuneACCESS table cut down to in-frame rearrangements. Part of the clones is not present; checked against another copy, under half of the missing clones reflect an unresolved V gene, and the others are unexplained. The sample table holds some 310,000 clones, of which roughly 79% were seen once. The top ten clonotypes cover roughly 7% of the sample. Sequenced here: PBMCs, sampled before ibrutinib treatment. These receptors were taken from a human donor with chronic lymphocytic leukemia.

The V and J genes are TRBV9 and TRBJ2-7; the D gene is possibly TRBD2 (5 bases). CDR3 size: 16 residues. Germline CDR1 and CDR2: SGDLS and YYNGEE. V lost 0 bases, J lost 2 bases, and 15 bases lay in between. DNA for the CDR3: TGTGCCAGCAGCGTAGTGATAGCGCTACTGGCCTACGAGCAGTACTTC. This gives the protein CASSVVIALLAYEQYF.

V usage is TRBV7-9 and J usage is TRBJ2-2, with D maybe TRBD1 (5 bases). Trimming pared 0 bases from V and 1 base from J, leaving 6 bases between. The CDR3 is 15 amino acids. From germline, CDR1 is SEHNR and CDR2 FQNEAQ (reference sequence). The CDR3 is CASSLATGNTGELFF. The CDR3 nucleotides are TGTGCCAGCAGCTTAGCAACAGGGAACACCGGGGAGCTGTTTTTT.

This clone showed up just once. This rearrangement joins TRBV30 to TRBJ2-1; D gene ambiguous. There are 12 residues in the CDR3. Deletions cut 2 bases from V and 8 bases from J, with 10 bases between. CDR1 and CDR2 from the germline V gene are GTSNPN and SVGIG (reference sequence). The CDR3 sequence is CAWSWFADEQFF. The CDR3 nucleotides read TGTGCCTGGAGTTGGTTCGCGGATGAGCAGTTCTTC.

The V gene is TRBV4-3, the J gene TRBJ2-7, with a tentative D call TRBD2 (5 bases). Germline V lookup: CDR1 LGHNA, CDR2 YSLEER. The CDR3 spans 13 residues. V was trimmed by 1 base and J by 6 bases, leaving 10 bases between them. The CDR3 sequence: CASSQGGGREQYF. For the CDR3, the DNA is TGCGCCAGCAGCCAAGGAGGAGGCCGCGAGCAGTACTTC.

The chain recombines TRBV4-1 with TRBJ1-5, with D possibly TRBD1 on 6 matching bases. Germline CDR1 MGHRA, CDR2 YSYEKL. The V gene lost 2 bases and the J gene lost 9 bases, with 14 bases spanning the gap. CDR3 size: 14 residues. The CDR3 bases are TGCGCCAGCAGCCAAACAGGGCTGGCGGGGCCCCAGCATTTT. Its translation: CASSQTGLAGPQHF.

The chain recombines TRBV2 with TRBJ1-2; the D is unclear. Germline CDR1 and CDR2: SNHLY and FYNNEI. V was pared by 2 bases and J by 3 bases, with 10 bases between. This CDR3 region has 14 residues. CDR3 bases: TGTGCCAGCAGTGAAACCGGTGTGTACTATGGCTACACCTTC. Its translation is CASSETGVYYGYTF.

The chain combines TRBV7-2 with TRBJ2-1, with TRBD2 matching over 10 bases. V trimming: 0 bases; J trimming: 0 bases; junction bases outside the gene matches: 5. Germline-derived CDR1 and CDR2 are SGHTA and FQGNSA. This CDR3 contains 18 residues. CDR3 sequence (DNA): TGTGCCAGCAGCTTAGCGAGACTAGCGGGCAGCTCCTACAATGAGCAGTTCTTC. Its protein product is CASSLARLAGSSYNEQFF.

J is TRBJ1-2 and V is TRBV6-5; 8 bases agree with TRBD1. The CDR3 spans 15 residues. Per the germline V gene, CDR1 is MNHEY and CDR2 is SVGAGI. V lost 5 bases, J lost 2 bases, and 7 bases stayed unmatched. As DNA, the CDR3 is TGTGCCAGCAGTCTAAGGACAGGGAACAACTATGGCTACACCTTC. This translates into CASSLRTGNNYGYTF.

The genes are TRBV6-1 and TRBJ2-7; no reliable D call. The CDR3 covers 13 residues. In germline, CDR1 is MNHNS, CDR2 SASEGT. V lost 0 bases and J 3 bases, leaving 6 bases between the germline ends. Here the CDR3 DNA reads TGTGCCAGCAGTGAAGCCGGAAACTACGAGCAGTACTTC. This encodes CASSEAGNYEQYF.

The chain employs TRBV20-1 and TRBJ2-1; D is uncertain. Looked up from germline, CDR1 is DFQATT and CDR2 is SNEGSKA (reference sequence). Deletions cut 3 bases from V and 9 bases from J, with 9 bases between. The CDR3 has 11 amino acids. The CDR3 sequence: CSARSRIEQFF. In nucleotides, the CDR3 is TGCAGTGCTAGGAGTCGTATTGAGCAGTTCTTC.

V and J are TRBV11-2 and TRBJ2-2; unclear D gene. Per the germline V gene, CDR1 is SGHAT and CDR2 is FQNNGV. There are 13 residues in the CDR3. The ends were cut back, 1 base at V and 6 bases at J, with 6 bases in the middle. As DNA, the CDR3 is TGTGCCAGCAGCTTAGGTCGCCCCGGGGAGCTGTTTTTT. Amino acids: CASSLGRPGELFF.

V is TRBV25-1 and J is TRBJ1-1; no clear D. Deletions cut 6 bases from V and 2 bases from J, with 4 bases between. Looked up from germline, CDR1 is MGHDK and CDR2 is SYGVNS. This CDR3 is built from 11 residues. The CDR3 DNA follows: TGTGCCAGCAGATTCAACACTGAAGCTTTCTTT. Its translation is CASRFNTEAFF.

This chain joins TRBV6-6 and TRBJ1-5; D gene uncertain. The CDR3 loop spans 13 amino acids. The germline gives CDR1 MNHNY, CDR2 SVGAGI (reference sequence). Trimming pared 0 bases from V and 7 bases from J, leaving 7 bases between. As DNA, the CDR3 is TGTGCCAGCAGTTACTCTTACAGCCAGCCCCAGCATTTT. It translates to CASSYSYSQPQHF.

The chain uses TRBV5-4 and TRBJ2-3, with TRBD1 identical over 7 bases. This CDR3 has 15 amino acids. Germline CDR1 and CDR2: SGHNT and YYREEE (reference sequence). With V trimmed by 4 bases and J by 6 bases, 11 bases remained unmatched. CDR3 sequence: CASSTDRASRDTQYF. The CDR3, as DNA: TGTGCCAGCAGCACTGACAGGGCTTCAAGGGATACGCAGTATTTT.

This clone appeared a few times. The chain couples TRBV10-3 to TRBJ2-1; D is undetermined. CDR3 length: 11 residues. The V and J ends lost 3 bases and 10 bases respectively, with 7 bases between them. Germline lookup yields CDR1 ENHRY and CDR2 SYGVKD. This chain's CDR3 is CAISDYIEQFF. The CDR3 DNA reads as TGTGCCATCAGTGATTACATAGAGCAGTTCTTC.

The chain has TRBV27 and TRBJ1-3, with no clear D. Germline V gene sequence: CDR1 MNHEY, CDR2 SMNVEV (reference sequence). The CDR3 covers 14 residues. V dropped 3 bases and J dropped 2 bases, with 8 bases sitting between them. This CDR3 reads CASSFAGPGNTIYF. CDR3 coding DNA: TGTGCCAGCAGTTTTGCCGGGCCTGGAAACACCATATATTTT.

The chain has TRBV29-1 and TRBJ2-1, with no clear D. In germline, CDR1 is SQVTM, CDR2 ANQGSEA. The CDR3 has 13 amino acids. With 0 bases removed from V and 2 bases from J, the gap between germline ends came to 5 bases. CDR3 sequence (DNA): TGCAGCGTTGAAGAGCTCACCTACAATGAGCAGTTCTTC. Translated, it gives CSVEELTYNEQFF.

This clone has a single count. The rearrangement uses TRBV5-1 and TRBJ1-1; D may be TRBD1 (6 bases). Trimming took off 2 bases at V and 1 base at J, with 15 bases between the two ends. The CDR3 totals 16 residues. Germline V CDR1 and CDR2: SGHRS, YFSETQ. The CDR3: CASSLFGNRENTEAFF. In DNA form, the CDR3 reads TGCGCCAGCAGCTTATTTGGAAACAGGGAGAACACTGAAGCTTTCTTT.

This clone was seen a handful of times. The genes are TRBV7-8 and TRBJ1-5, with 9 bases matching TRBD1. From germline, CDR1 is SGHVS and CDR2 FQNEAQ. Trimming removed 5 bases from V and 4 bases from J; junction bases left unmatched: 6. The CDR3 length is 15 residues. The CDR3 spells CASSPSTGGNQPQHF. The CDR3 DNA reads TGTGCCAGCAGCCCCTCGACAGGGGGTAATCAGCCCCAGCATTTT.

V is TRBV5-6 and J is TRBJ2-7, with 10 positions matching TRBD2. CDR1 is SGHDT and CDR2 is YYEEEE in the germline V gene. The J segment lost 5 bases and the V segment lost 3 bases, leaving 2 bases of the junction unmatched. This CDR3 is 13 amino acids long. The CDR3 DNA reads as TGTGCCAGCAGCTCGCTAGCGGGAGACGAGCAGTACTTC. Its translation is CASSSLAGDEQYF.

J is TRBJ2-1 and V is TRBV18; TRBD2 is a possible D gene (6 bases). Germline CDR1 is KGHSH and CDR2 is LQKENI. This CDR3 contains 17 residues. Between the trimmed V and J ends, which lost 4 bases and 5 bases, there was a span of 21 bases. The CDR3 sequence is CASSLTPGLRPHNEQFF. The CDR3 nucleotides are TGTGCCAGCTCACTGACCCCGGGACTTCGTCCGCACAATGAGCAGTTCTTC.

This rearrangement joins TRBV5-1 to TRBJ2-2, with 7 bases lining up with TRBD1. CDR1 is SGHRS and CDR2 is YFSETQ in the germline V gene. The CDR3 contains 14 residues. With V trimmed by 0 bases and J by 5 bases, 1 base remained unmatched. The CDR3 loop is CASSLATGTGELFF. The DNA of the CDR3 is TGCGCCAGCAGCTTGGCGACAGGGACCGGGGAGCTGTTTTTT.

This rearrangement joins TRBV9 to TRBJ2-5, with TRBD2 matching 7 bases. V gave up 3 bases and J gave up 5 bases; unmatched junction bases: 7. This CDR3 contains 14 residues. In germline, CDR1 is SGDLS, CDR2 YYNGEE. CDR3 loop: CASSAGLVVETQYF. CDR3 coding DNA: TGTGCCAGCAGCGCTGGACTAGTGGTGGAGACCCAGTACTTC.

This sequence joins TRBV5-1 and TRBJ1-4; a weak D match, TRBD1 (6 bases). V was cut by 1 base and J by 10 bases, with 14 bases left in between. Germline V gene data show CDR1 as SGHRS and CDR2 as YFSETQ. The CDR3 is 14 residues long. The CDR3 sequence is CASSLTAGEAKLFF. The CDR3 DNA reads as TGCGCCAGCAGCTTGACAGCAGGGGAGGCAAAACTGTTTTTT.

The chain links TRBV7-9 to TRBJ2-1, with no clear D. Germline values: CDR1 SEHNR, CDR2 FQNEAQ (reference sequence). V was cut by 11 bases and J by 5 bases, with 10 bases left in between. The CDR3 loop spans 11 amino acids. CDR3 in amino acids: CAEQHDNEQFF. The DNA for the CDR3 is TGTGCCGAACAACACGACAATGAGCAGTTCTTC.